The 20 T cell receptor beta chains in this list originate from one sample, sequenced in a study of blood T cell repertoires in COVID-19. Using immunoSEQ multiplex PCR, the repertoire was profiled, and TCRdb retains in-frame clones only, with some absent. Of over 350,000 clones detected, more than 75% appear once; the ten largest clones hold approximately 9.3%. Material for sequencing was PBMCs or T cells enriched from blood (not recorded which). Source of these receptors: a woman aged 50 to 65 who had recovered from COVID-19.

This chain connects TRBV6-1 to TRBJ1-5; D not certain. V lost 2 bases to trimming and J lost 9 bases, with 17 bases between them. This CDR3 comprises 15 residues. The germline CDR1 and CDR2 sequences are MNHNS and SASEGT. The CDR3 here is CASSESLAGHAPQHF. The CDR3, as DNA: TGTGCCAGCAGTGAATCCCTGGCAGGCCACGCGCCCCAGCATTTT.

The chain carries TRBV5-1 and TRBJ2-7, with a possible D match to TRBD2 (6 bases). The CDR3 is made up of 14 amino acids. The germline gives CDR1 SGHRS, CDR2 YFSETQ. V was cut by 2 bases and J by 0 bases, with 9 bases left in between. Written as DNA, the CDR3 is TGCGCCAGCAGCTTTGCGGGGAGCTCCTACGAGCAGTACTTC. Its translation: CASSFAGSSYEQYF.

The chain employs TRBV7-7 and TRBJ1-3; the D is unclear. Germline assignment: CDR1 SSHAT and CDR2 FNYEAQ (reference sequence). This CDR3 is 12 amino acids long. The CDR3 sequence is CAIRKQGNTIYF. Written as DNA, the CDR3 is TGTGCTATCAGGAAACAGGGAAACACCATATATTTT.

This clone has a single count. The chain recombines TRBV7-8 with TRBJ1-5; tentative D call: TRBD1 (5 bases). V was cut by 5 bases and J by 4 bases, with 12 bases left in between. Germline V gene sequence: CDR1 SGHVS, CDR2 FQNEAQ. The CDR3 runs to 14 residues. CDR3 in DNA: TGTGCCAGCAGCAAAGGGCGACAGAATCAGCCCCAGCATTTT. Translation: CASSKGRQNQPQHF. The variable domain in full, with the rest retrieved from reference TRBV7-8 and TRBJ1-5, is GAGVSQSPRYKVAKRGQDVALRCDPISGHVSLFWYQQALGQGPEFLTYFQNEAQLDKSGLPSDRFFAERPEGSVSTLKIQRTQQEDSAVYLCASSKGRQNQPQHFGDGTRLSIL.

Here the CDR3 reads CASTEQGSEQFF. CDR3 in DNA: TGTGCCAGTACGGAGCAGGGTAGTGAGCAGTTCTTC. The chain joins TRBV19 to TRBJ2-1; the D gene is possibly TRBD1 (5 bases). The V gene's germline CDR1 is LNHDA and CDR2 SQIVND (reference sequence). V gave up 7 bases and J gave up 9 bases, with 13 bases separating them. There are 12 residues in the CDR3. Using reference TRBV19 and TRBJ2-1 for the parts outside the CDR3, the full variable domain is DGGITQSPKYLFRKEGQNVTLSCEQNLNHDAMYWYRQDPGQGLRLIYYSQIVNDFQKGDIAEGYSVSREKKESFPLTVTSAQKNPTAFYLCASTEQGSEQFFGPGTRLTVL.

The V and J genes are TRBV24-1 and TRBJ2-1, with 8 bases fitting TRBD2. The germline V gene encodes CDR1 KGHDR and CDR2 SFDVKD. The J segment lost 10 bases and the V segment lost 9 bases, leaving 16 bases of the junction unmatched. CDR3 length equals 15 residues. The chain's CDR3 is CATEDPGGGSREQFF. The DNA of the CDR3 is TGTGCCACCGAAGACCCAGGCGGGGGGTCCAGAGAGCAGTTCTTC.

This clone was found once. The rearrangement uses TRBV28 and TRBJ1-5; 11 nucleotides line up with TRBD1. Germline V gene lookup returns CDR1 MDHEN and CDR2 SYDVKM. Germline trimming cut 6 bases from V and 0 bases from J; bases unmatched to any gene: 7. CDR3 length: 17 amino acids. As DNA, the CDR3 is TGTGCCAGCAGACGAGGGACAGGGGGTTATAGCAATCAGCCCCAGCATTTT. Protein: CASRRGTGGYSNQPQHF.

This clone is a singleton in its sample. The chain couples TRBV27 to TRBJ1-4; 9 bases line up with TRBD1. Germline V lookup: CDR1 MNHEY, CDR2 SMNVEV (reference sequence). This CDR3 is 14 amino acids long. V gave up 6 bases and J gave up 5 bases; unmatched junction bases: 4. The CDR3 coding sequence is TGTGCCAGCAGAAAGGGACAGGGCAATGAAAAACTGTTTTTT. Its translation is CASRKGQGNEKLFF.

This sequence joins TRBV5-4 and TRBJ2-5, with TRBD2 matching 13 bases. The CDR3 extends over 16 amino acids. Unmatched junction bases numbered 6, after V lost 4 bases and J lost 3 bases. Germline values: CDR1 SGHNT, CDR2 YYREEE (reference sequence). The CDR3 DNA reads as TGTGCCAGCAGCATCGGACTAGCGGGGGTGAAAGAGACCCAGTACTTC. Encoded protein: CASSIGLAGVKETQYF.

The chain couples TRBV6-5 to TRBJ1-5, with D unclear. The CDR3 totals 13 residues. The germline gives CDR1 MNHEY, CDR2 SVGAGI. Trimming cost V 3 bases and J 4 bases, with 7 bases left between them. DNA for the CDR3: TGTGCCAGCAGTTATGAGTCAAATCAGCCCCAGCATTTT. This encodes CASSYESNQPQHF.

The chain joins TRBV28 to TRBJ2-6, with D possibly matching TRBD1 (5 bases). The CDR3 is 18 amino acids. In germline, CDR1 is MDHEN, CDR2 SYDVKM. V was shortened by 5 bases and J by 0 bases, with 17 bases between the two germline ends. Here the CDR3 reads CASSTLRGSYSGANVLTF. CDR3 sequence (DNA): TGTGCCAGCAGTACGTTAAGGGGATCCTACTCTGGGGCCAACGTCCTGACTTTC.

The chain links TRBV19 to TRBJ1-2, with D possibly TRBD1 on 5 matching bases. CDR1 is LNHDA, CDR2 SQIVND, per germline (reference sequence). Deletions cut 5 bases from V and 5 bases from J, with 18 bases between. The CDR3 spans 15 residues. The CDR3 loop reads CASSATGSSSYGYTF. The CDR3 nucleotides are TGTGCCAGTAGTGCAACAGGCTCTTCTTCGTATGGCTACACCTTC.

The chain recombines TRBV13 with TRBJ1-6; weak D call: TRBD1 (5 bases). CDR1 is PRHDT and CDR2 is FYEKMQ in the germline V gene (reference sequence). This CDR3 has 14 residues. The ends were cut back, 7 bases at V and 6 bases at J, with 13 bases in the middle. CDR3 protein: CASTSSDSNSPLHF. The CDR3, as DNA: TGTGCCAGCACCTCGTCCGACAGTAATTCACCCCTCCACTTT.

The chain employs TRBV9 and TRBJ1-2, with a possible D match to TRBD1 (5 bases). Germline assignment: CDR1 SGDLS and CDR2 YYNGEE. V lost 4 bases and J 5 bases, leaving 15 bases between the germline ends. The CDR3 runs 14 residues. DNA of the CDR3: TGTGCCAGCAGCCCTGGGGGGTTAACATATGGCTACACCTTC. It is translated as CASSPGGLTYGYTF. The complete variable domain, with remaining parts taken from reference TRBV9 and TRBJ1-2, reads DSGVTQTPKHLITATGQRVTLRCSPRSGDLSVYWYQQSLDQGLQFLIQYYNGEERAKGNILERFSAQQFPDLHSELNLSSLELGDSALYFCASSPGGLTYGYTFGSGTRLTVV.

The CDR3 bases are TGTGCCAGCAGGCATGGAGGGGCAGATCCCTATAATTCACCCCTCCACTTT. This translates into CASRHGGADPYNSPLHF. The rearrangement links TRBV7-2 to TRBJ1-6; D may be TRBD1 (5 bases). The V end was cut by 6 bases, the J end by 2 bases, with 17 bases between. Germline V lookup: CDR1 SGHTA, CDR2 FQGNSA. The CDR3 extends over 17 amino acids.

The chain joins TRBV5-6 to TRBJ2-2; no definite D call. The CDR3 sequence is 13 residues long. Germline CDR1 SGHDT, CDR2 YYEEEE. V lost 1 base and J lost 6, with 7 bases in between. CDR3 residues: CASSLSYSGELFF. The DNA of the CDR3 is TGTGCCAGCAGCTTGAGTTACTCCGGGGAGCTGTTTTTT.

The chain joins TRBV5-8 to TRBJ1-3; the match to TRBD1 covers 7 bases. The J segment lost 0 bases and the V segment lost 3 bases, leaving 18 bases of the junction unmatched. There are 20 residues in the CDR3. Germline assignment: CDR1 SGHTS and CDR2 YDEGEE. This CDR3 is CASSSPLGTALKSSGNTIYF. Here the CDR3 DNA reads TGTGCCAGCAGCTCCCCCCTCGGGACAGCCCTAAAGTCCTCTGGAAACACCATATATTTT.

The chain joins TRBV3-1 (or the pseudogene TRBV3-2) to TRBJ2-7; possible D gene TRBD1, 6 bases. The V gene's germline CDR1 is LGHDT and CDR2 YNNKEL (reference sequence). There are 14 residues in the CDR3. The V end lost 3 bases, the J end lost 3 bases, and 12 bases lay between the germline ends. Here the CDR3 reads CASSHGAGDYEQYF. The CDR3 DNA follows: TGTGCCAGCAGCCATGGTGCAGGGGACTACGAGCAGTACTTC.

The chain combines TRBV28 with TRBJ1-4; D is unclear. The V and J ends lost 4 bases and 4 bases respectively, with 10 bases between them. The V gene's germline CDR1 is MDHEN and CDR2 SYDVKM. The CDR3 length is 14 residues. The CDR3 sequence: CASSWEAGNEKLFF. CDR3 nucleotides: TGTGCCAGCAGTTGGGAGGCGGGTAATGAAAAACTGTTTTTT. Variable domain in full (rest from reference TRBV28 and TRBJ1-4): DVKVTQSSRYLVKRTGEKVFLECVQDMDHENMFWYRQDPGLGLRLIYFSYDVKMKEKGDIPEGYSVSREKKERFSLILESASTNQTSMYLCASSWEAGNEKLFFGSGTQLSVL.

The chain couples TRBV5-6 to TRBJ2-7, with 9 bases that match TRBD1. Germline V gene lookup returns CDR1 SGHDT and CDR2 YYEEEE. The CDR3 is made up of 16 amino acids. J was trimmed by 3 bases and V by 0 bases; bases with no gene match: 7. This CDR3 reads CASSLALGQGVYEQYF. Written as DNA, the CDR3 is TGTGCCAGCAGCTTGGCCCTGGGACAGGGAGTCTACGAGCAGTACTTC.